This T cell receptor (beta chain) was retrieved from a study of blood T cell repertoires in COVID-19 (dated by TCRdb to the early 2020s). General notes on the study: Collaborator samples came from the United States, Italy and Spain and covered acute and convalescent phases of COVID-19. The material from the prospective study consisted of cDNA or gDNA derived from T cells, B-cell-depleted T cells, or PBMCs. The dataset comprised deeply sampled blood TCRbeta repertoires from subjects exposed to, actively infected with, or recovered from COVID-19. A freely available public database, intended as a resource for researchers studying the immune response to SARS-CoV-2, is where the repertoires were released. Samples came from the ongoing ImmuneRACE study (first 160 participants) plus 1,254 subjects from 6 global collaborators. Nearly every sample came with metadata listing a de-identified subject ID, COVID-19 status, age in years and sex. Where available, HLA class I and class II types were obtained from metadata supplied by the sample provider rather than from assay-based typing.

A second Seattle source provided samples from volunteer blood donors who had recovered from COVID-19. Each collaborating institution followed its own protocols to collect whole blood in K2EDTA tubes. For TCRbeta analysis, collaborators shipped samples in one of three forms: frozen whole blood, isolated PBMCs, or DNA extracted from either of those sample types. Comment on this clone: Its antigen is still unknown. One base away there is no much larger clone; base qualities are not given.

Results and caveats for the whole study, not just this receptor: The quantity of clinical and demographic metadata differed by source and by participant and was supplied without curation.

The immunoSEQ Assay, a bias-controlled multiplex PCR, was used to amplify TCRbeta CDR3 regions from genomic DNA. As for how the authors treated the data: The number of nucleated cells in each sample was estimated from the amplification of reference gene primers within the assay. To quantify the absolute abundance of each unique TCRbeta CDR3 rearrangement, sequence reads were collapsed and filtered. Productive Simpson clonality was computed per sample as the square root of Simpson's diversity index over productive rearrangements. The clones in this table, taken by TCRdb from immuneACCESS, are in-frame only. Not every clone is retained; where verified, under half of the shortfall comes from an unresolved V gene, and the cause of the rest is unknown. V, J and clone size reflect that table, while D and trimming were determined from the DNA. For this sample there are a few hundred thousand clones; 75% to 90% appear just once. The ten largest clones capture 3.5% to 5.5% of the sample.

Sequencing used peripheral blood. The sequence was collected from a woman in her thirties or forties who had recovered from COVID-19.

CDR3 sequence: CASSLGQGRDGYTF. The nucleotide sequence reads TGCGCCAGCAGCCTCGGACAGGGTAGGGATGGCTACACCTTC. The sequence joins TRBV5-1 to TRBJ1-2, and 8 bases in between align with TRBD1. Clipping removes 4 bases from V and 6 bases from J, with 8 as the unmatched junction base count. CDR1 and CDR2, looked up from the germline V gene, are SGHRS and YFSETQ. The CDR3 has 14 amino acids, counting the end cysteine and phenylalanine. Of all the DNA, just the CDR3 is kept, 42 bases in frame from base 1.